One TCR beta chain is described in this entry. Its specificity is not known. The CDR3 has 17 residues. The germline V and J ends were trimmed by 3 bases and 7 bases, with 23 bases remaining between them. CDR1 and CDR2 from the germline V gene are SGDLS and YYNGEE. Some clones are missing from TCRdb's copy, which holds only in-frame ones; the method was immunoSEQ multiplex PCR. Here the sample spans around 10,000 clones, 92% being singletons. These data belong to a study of PD-1 blockade in classical Hodgkin lymphoma. Study-wide results and caveats: Newly diagnosed and completely responding patients shared comparable baseline diversity. Sources of repertoire differences remain undefined, possibly disease activity or prior therapy. Those starting nivolumab under 1 year post-ASCT were excluded.

All patients relapsed after autologous stem cell transplantation, and brentuximab vedotin exposure varied. Best responses fell into complete response, partial response or progressive disease. This specimen was peripheral blood mononuclear cells (PBMCs), taken at baseline. This TCR came from a human donor with classical Hodgkin lymphoma. This chain uses TRBV9 with TRBJ1-5, with D perhaps TRBD1 (5 bases). The CDR3 region is CASSGGEGWPPRQPQHF. The DNA of the CDR3 is TGTGCCAGCAGCGGAGGGGAGGGTTGGCCCCCAAGACAGCCCCAGCATTTT.